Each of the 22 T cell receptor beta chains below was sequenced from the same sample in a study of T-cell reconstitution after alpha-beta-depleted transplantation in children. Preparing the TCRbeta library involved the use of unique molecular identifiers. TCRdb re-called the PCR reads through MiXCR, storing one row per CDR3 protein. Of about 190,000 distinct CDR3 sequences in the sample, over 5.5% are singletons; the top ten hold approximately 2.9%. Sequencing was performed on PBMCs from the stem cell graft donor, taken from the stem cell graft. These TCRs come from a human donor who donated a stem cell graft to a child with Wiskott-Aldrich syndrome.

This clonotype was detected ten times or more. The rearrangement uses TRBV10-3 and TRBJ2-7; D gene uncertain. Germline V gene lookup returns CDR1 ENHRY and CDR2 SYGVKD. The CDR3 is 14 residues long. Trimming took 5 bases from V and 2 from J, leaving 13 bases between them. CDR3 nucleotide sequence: TGTGCCATCAGTAACAAAACGCCCCCCTACGAGCAGTACTTC. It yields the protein CAISNKTPPYEQYF.

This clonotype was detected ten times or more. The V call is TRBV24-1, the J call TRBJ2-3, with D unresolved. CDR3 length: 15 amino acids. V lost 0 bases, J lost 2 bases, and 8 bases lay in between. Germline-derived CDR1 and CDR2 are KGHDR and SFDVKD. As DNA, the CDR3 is TGTGCCACCAGTGATTTGTCGCAAGACACAGATACGCAGTATTTT. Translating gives CATSDLSQDTDTQYF.

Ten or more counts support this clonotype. CDR3 coding DNA: TGCAGCGTTGAAATGACCATAGCGGGAGGAGGAGATACGCAGTATTTT. This codes for CSVEMTIAGGGDTQYF. V is TRBV29-1 and J is TRBJ2-3, with 10 bases matching TRBD2. CDR3 length equals 16 residues. Looked up from germline, CDR1 is SQVTM and CDR2 is ANQGSEA. V was pared by 2 bases and J by 5 bases, with 10 bases of the junction left unmatched.

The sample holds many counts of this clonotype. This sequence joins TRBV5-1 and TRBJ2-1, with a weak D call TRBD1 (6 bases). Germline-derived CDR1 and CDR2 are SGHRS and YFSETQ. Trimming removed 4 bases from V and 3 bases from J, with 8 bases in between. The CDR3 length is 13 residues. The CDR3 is CASSADSYNEQFF. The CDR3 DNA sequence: TGCGCCAGCAGCGCGGACAGCTACAATGAGCAGTTCTTC.

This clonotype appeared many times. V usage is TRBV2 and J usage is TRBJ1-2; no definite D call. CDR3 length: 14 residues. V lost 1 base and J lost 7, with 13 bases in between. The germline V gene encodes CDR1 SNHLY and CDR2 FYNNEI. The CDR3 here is CASSEESGFGGYTF. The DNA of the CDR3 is TGTGCCAGCAGTGAAGAGTCAGGTTTCGGTGGCTACACCTTC.

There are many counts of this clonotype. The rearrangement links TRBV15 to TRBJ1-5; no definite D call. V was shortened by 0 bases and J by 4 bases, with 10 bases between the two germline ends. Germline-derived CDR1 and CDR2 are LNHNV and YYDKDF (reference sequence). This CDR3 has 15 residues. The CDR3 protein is CATSRDGTNNQPQHF. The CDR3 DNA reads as TGTGCCACCAGCAGAGATGGCACGAATAATCAGCCCCAGCATTTT.

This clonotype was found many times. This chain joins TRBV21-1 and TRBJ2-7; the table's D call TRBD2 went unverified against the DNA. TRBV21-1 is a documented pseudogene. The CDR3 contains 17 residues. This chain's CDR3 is CASSLPLAGLAFYEQYF. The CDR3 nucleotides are TGTGCCAGCAGTCTTCCTTTGGCAGGACTAGCGTTCTACGAGCAGTACTTC.

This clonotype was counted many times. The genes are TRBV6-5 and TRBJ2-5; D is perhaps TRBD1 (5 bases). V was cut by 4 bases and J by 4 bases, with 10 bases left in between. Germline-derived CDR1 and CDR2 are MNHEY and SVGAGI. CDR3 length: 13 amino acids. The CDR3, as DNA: TGTGCCAGCAGTTCAGGGTTAGGAGAGACCCAGTACTTC. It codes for CASSSGLGETQYF.

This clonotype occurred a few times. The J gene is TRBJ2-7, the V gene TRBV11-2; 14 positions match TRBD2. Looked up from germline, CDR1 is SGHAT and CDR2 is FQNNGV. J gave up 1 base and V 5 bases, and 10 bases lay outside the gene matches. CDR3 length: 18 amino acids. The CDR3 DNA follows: TGTGCCAGCAGCCACGGGACTAGCGGGAGAAAATGGTCCTACGAGCAGTACTTC. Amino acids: CASSHGTSGRKWSYEQYF. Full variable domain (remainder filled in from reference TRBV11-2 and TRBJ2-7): EAGVAQSPRYKIIEKRQSVAFWCNPISGHATLYWYQQILGQGPKLLIQFQNNGVVDDSQLPKDRFSAERLKGVDSTLKIQPAKLEDSAVYLCASSHGTSGRKWSYEQYFGPGTRLTVT.

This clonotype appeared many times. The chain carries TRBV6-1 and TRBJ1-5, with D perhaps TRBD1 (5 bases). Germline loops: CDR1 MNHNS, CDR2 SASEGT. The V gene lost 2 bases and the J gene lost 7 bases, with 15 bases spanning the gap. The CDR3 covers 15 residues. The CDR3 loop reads CASSESSQGSQPQHF. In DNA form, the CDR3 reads TGTGCCAGCAGTGAAAGCAGTCAGGGTAGCCAGCCCCAGCATTTT.

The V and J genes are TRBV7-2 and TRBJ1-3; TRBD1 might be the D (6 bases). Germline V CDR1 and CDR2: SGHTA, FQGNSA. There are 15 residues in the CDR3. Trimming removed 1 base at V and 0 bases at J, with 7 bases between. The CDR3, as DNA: TGTGCCAGCAGCTTAGTAGGGGGCTCTGGAAACACCATATATTTT. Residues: CASSLVGGSGNTIYF. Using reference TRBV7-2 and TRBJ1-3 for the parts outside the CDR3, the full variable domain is GAGVSQSPSNKVTEKGKDVELRCDPISGHTALYWYRQSLGQGLEFLIYFQGNSAPDKSGLPSDRFSAERTGGSVSTLTIQRTQQEDSAVYLCASSLVGGSGNTIYFGEGSWLTVV.

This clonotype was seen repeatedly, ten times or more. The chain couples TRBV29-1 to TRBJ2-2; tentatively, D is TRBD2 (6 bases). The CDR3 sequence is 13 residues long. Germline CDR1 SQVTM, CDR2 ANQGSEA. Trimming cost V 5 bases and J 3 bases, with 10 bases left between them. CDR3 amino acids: CSVMLADTGELFF. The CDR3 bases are TGCAGCGTTATGTTAGCGGACACCGGGGAGCTGTTTTTT.

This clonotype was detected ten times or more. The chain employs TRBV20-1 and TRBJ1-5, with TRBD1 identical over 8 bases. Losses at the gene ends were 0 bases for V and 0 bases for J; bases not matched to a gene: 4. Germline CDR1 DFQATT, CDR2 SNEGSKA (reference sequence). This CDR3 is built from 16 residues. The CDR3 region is CSARDWTGNSNQPQHF. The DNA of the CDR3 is TGCAGTGCTAGAGATTGGACAGGGAATAGCAATCAGCCCCAGCATTTT.

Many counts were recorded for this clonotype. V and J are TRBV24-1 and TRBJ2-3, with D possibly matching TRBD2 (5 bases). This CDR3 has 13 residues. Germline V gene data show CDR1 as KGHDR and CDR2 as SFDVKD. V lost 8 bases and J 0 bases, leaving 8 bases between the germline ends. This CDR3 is CATNGGSTDTQYF. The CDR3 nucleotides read TGTGCCACCAACGGCGGGAGCACAGATACGCAGTATTTT.

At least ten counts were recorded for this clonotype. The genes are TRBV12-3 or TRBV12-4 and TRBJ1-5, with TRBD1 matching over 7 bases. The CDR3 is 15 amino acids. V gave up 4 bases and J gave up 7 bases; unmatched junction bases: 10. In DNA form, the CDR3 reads TGTGCCAGCAGTTCCCAAGGGGGCGTCGGGCAGCCCCAGCATTTT. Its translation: CASSSQGGVGQPQHF.

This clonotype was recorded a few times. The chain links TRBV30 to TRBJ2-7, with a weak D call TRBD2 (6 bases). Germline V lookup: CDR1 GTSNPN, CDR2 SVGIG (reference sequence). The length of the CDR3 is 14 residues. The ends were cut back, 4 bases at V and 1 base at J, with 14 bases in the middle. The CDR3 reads CAWKLDYQSYEQYF. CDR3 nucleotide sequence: TGTGCCTGGAAGTTGGACTACCAATCCTACGAGCAGTACTTC.

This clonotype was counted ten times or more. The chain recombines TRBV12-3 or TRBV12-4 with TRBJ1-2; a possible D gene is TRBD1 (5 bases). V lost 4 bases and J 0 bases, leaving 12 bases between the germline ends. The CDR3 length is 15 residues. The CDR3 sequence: CASSWLGEPNYGYTF. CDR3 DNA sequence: TGTGCCAGCAGTTGGCTGGGGGAGCCTAACTATGGCTACACCTTC.

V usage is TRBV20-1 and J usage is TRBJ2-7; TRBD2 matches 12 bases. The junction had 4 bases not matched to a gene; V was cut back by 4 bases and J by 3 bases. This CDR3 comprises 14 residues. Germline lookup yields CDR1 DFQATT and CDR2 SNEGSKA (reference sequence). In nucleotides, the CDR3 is TGCAGTGCTAACGGACTAGCGGGAAACTACGAGCAGTACTTC. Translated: CSANGLAGNYEQYF.

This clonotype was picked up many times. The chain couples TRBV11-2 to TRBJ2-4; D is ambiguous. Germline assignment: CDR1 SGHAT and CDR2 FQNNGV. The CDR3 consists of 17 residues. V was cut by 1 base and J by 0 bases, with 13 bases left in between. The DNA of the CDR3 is TGTGCCAGCAGCTTAGGCCCGGCCAGGACAGCCAAAAACATTCAGTACTTC. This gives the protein CASSLGPARTAKNIQYF. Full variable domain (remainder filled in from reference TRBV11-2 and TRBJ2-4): EAGVAQSPRYKIIEKRQSVAFWCNPISGHATLYWYQQILGQGPKLLIQFQNNGVVDDSQLPKDRFSAERLKGVDSTLKIQPAKLEDSAVYLCASSLGPARTAKNIQYFGAGTRLSVL.

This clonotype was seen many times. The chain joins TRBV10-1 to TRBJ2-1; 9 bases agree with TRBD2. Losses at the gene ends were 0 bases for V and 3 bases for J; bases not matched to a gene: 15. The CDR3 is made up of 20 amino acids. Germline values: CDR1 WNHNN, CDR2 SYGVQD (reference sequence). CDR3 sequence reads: CASSESLSQGGLADYNEQFF. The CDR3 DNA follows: TGCGCCAGCAGTGAGTCGCTCTCGCAAGGGGGACTAGCAGACTACAATGAGCAGTTCTTC.

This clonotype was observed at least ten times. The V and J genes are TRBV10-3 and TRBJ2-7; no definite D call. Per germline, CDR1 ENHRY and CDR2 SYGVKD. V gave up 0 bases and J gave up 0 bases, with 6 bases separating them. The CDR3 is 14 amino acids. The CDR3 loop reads CAISESASSYEQYF. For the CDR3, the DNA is TGTGCCATCAGTGAGTCTGCCAGCTCCTACGAGCAGTACTTC.

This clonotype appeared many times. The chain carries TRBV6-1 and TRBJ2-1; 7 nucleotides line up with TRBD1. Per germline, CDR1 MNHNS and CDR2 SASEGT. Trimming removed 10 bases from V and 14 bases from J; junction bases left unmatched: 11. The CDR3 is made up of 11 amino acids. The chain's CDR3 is CATESGQSEFF. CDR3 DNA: TGTGCCACCGAGTCGGGACAGAGCGAGTTCTTC.